The present T cell receptor beta chain was sequenced within a study of T cell responses to AZD1222 COVID-19 vaccine. CDR1 and CDR2 from the germline V gene are GTSNPN and SVGIG (reference sequence). The V end lost 5 bases, the J end lost 0 bases, and 14 bases lay between the germline ends. The CDR3 spans 15 residues. Study-wide results and limits: White British donors predominated, females outnumbered males, and clonal diversity was possibly underestimated. Variant regions that are unmutated are reportedly the target of nearly half of spike-specific TCRs. Spike was spanned by vaccine-associated CD4 TCRs, with dominance at 160-218 and 743-854.

In its sample, this clone was seen once. Its antigen is currently unknown. Profiling relied on immunoSEQ multiplex PCR, and the TCRdb table lists in-frame clones only, not all of them. The table includes some 130,000 clones, roughly 91% detected once. Second doses that came at about 4 or about 12 weeks were put together. The TCR was taken from an adult who received the AZD1222 COVID-19 vaccine. The sequences come from peripheral blood, collected 28 days after the second AZD1222 dose. The gene calls are TRBV30 and TRBJ1-3, with D possibly matching TRBD1 (5 bases). The CDR3 region is CAWGVSGGSGNTIYF. For the CDR3, the DNA is TGTGCCTGGGGAGTCTCTGGGGGCTCTGGAAACACCATATATTTT.